This T cell receptor (beta chain) was observed in a study of T-cell reconstitution after alpha-beta-depleted transplantation in children. This CDR3 has 15 amino acids. Looked up from germline, CDR1 is MNHEY and CDR2 is SVGEGT. J was trimmed by 8 bases and V by 2 bases; bases with no gene match: 5. Construction of the TCRbeta library involved unique molecular identifiers. TCRdb passed the PCR reads through MiXCR, listing each CDR3 protein once. The sample consists of roughly 500,000 distinct CDR3 sequences, around 16% of them appearing once. The TCR was taken from a human donor who donated a stem cell graft to a child with acute lymphoblastic leukemia. The sample here was PBMCs from the stem cell graft donor, taken from the stem cell graft. V is TRBV6-2 or TRBV6-3 and J is TRBJ2-1; TRBD2 matches 11 bases. The CDR3 DNA is TGTGCCAGCAGTTACCATACTAGCGGGAGCTATGAGCAGTTCTTC. Translation: CASSYHTSGSYEQFF.